The 11 T cell receptor beta chains below were found in one sample sequenced in a study of T-cell reconstitution after alpha-beta-depleted transplantation in children. For TCRbeta, the library was prepared with unique molecular identifiers. MiXCR was run by TCRdb on the PCR reads, yielding one entry per CDR3 protein. The sample holds fewer than 150,000 distinct CDR3 sequences, roughly 10% seen once. This specimen consisted of PBMCs, mostly from graft donor cells, obtained 180 days after TCRalphabeta/CD19-depleted stem cell transplant. The receptors shown here come from a girl under three years old who had a stem cell transplant for combined immunodeficiency, so the T cells may come from the graft donor.

There are a few counts of this clonotype. This rearrangement joins TRBV27 to TRBJ1-2; no definite D call. Germline-derived CDR1 and CDR2 are MNHEY and SMNVEV (reference sequence). This CDR3 has 18 residues. The V gene lost 4 bases and the J gene lost 8 bases, with 29 bases spanning the gap. The CDR3 sequence is CASSSRGSIRVSLLGYTF. The CDR3 nucleotides read TGTGCCAGCAGTTCCCGGGGTAGTATCCGGGTTTCCTTGCTGGGCTACACCTTC.

This clonotype was picked up a small number of times. The J gene is TRBJ2-1, the V gene TRBV6-1; 11 nucleotides agree with TRBD2. Germline-derived CDR1 and CDR2 are MNHNS and SASEGT. V shed 7 bases and J 7 bases; nucleotides not matched to a gene: 3. This CDR3 has 13 amino acids. CDR3 sequence: CASIASGGNEQFF. The CDR3 DNA reads TGTGCCAGCATCGCTAGCGGGGGGAATGAGCAGTTCTTC.

The chain has TRBV12-3 or TRBV12-4 and TRBJ2-3; tentatively, D is TRBD1 (5 bases). Trimming stripped 7 bases from V and 6 bases from J, with 5 bases between. The CDR3 has 10 amino acids. The CDR3 is CASKGDTQYF. The CDR3 bases are TGTGCCAGCAAGGGGGATACGCAGTATTTT.

This chain links TRBV5-1 with TRBJ2-5, with a possible D match to TRBD1 (6 bases). This CDR3 is 16 amino acids long. Trimming left V 4 bases short and J 2 bases short, with 18 bases between. Germline CDR1 and CDR2: SGHRS and YFSETQ. DNA for the CDR3: TGCGCCAGCAGCCACTCAGGGGCCACAATACAAGAGACCCAGTACTTC. Its translation is CASSHSGATIQETQYF.

The V gene is TRBV6-2 or TRBV6-3, the J gene TRBJ2-6; no firm D call. Germline V gene sequence: CDR1 MNHEY, CDR2 SVGEGT. V was cut by 10 bases and J by 0 bases, with 13 bases left in between. The CDR3 consists of 15 residues. In DNA, the CDR3 is TGTGCCACCCTGCCCCGGATCTCTGGGGCCAACGTCCTGACTTTC. Its protein is CATLPRISGANVLTF.

In this sample, this clonotype turned up many times. The chain joins TRBV5-6 to TRBJ2-1; D uncertain. V was clipped by 0 bases and J by 0 bases, with 4 bases between them. The CDR3 covers 14 residues. CDR1 SGHDT and CDR2 YYEEEE come from the germline V gene. The CDR3: CASSLGSSYNEQFF. CDR3 in DNA: TGTGCCAGCAGCTTGGGAAGCTCCTACAATGAGCAGTTCTTC.

The chain links TRBV12-3 or TRBV12-4 to TRBJ2-7; perhaps D is TRBD1 or TRBD2 (5 bases each). Trimming removed 2 bases from V and 2 bases from J, with 10 bases in between. The CDR3 is made up of 14 amino acids. The CDR3: CASSLLRGPYEQYF. DNA of the CDR3: TGTGCCAGCAGTTTACTAAGGGGACCCTACGAGCAGTACTTC.

This clonotype showed up just a few times. V gene TRBV9 combines with J gene TRBJ2-1; 10 nucleotides line up with TRBD2. The V segment lost 2 bases and the J segment 5 bases; nucleotides outside the gene matches: 1. The CDR3 loop spans 14 amino acids. Germline V CDR1 and CDR2: SGDLS, YYNGEE. The CDR3 spells CASSVGLADNEQFF. CDR3 DNA: TGTGCCAGCAGCGTCGGACTAGCGGACAATGAGCAGTTCTTC.

This clonotype was counted many times. Here the CDR3 reads CASSVLAGGPYEQYF. DNA of the CDR3: TGTGCCAGCAGCGTACTAGCGGGAGGGCCCTACGAGCAGTACTTC. The chain couples TRBV7-2 to TRBJ2-7; 13 positions match TRBD2. This CDR3 has 15 residues. CDR1 SGHTA and CDR2 FQGNSA come from the germline V gene. J was trimmed by 2 bases and V by 5 bases; bases with no gene match: 3.

This clonotype was recorded a few times. CDR3: CSVAFRLAGTGELFF. For the CDR3, the DNA is TGCAGCGTTGCATTTAGGCTAGCCGGGACCGGGGAGCTGTTTTTT. V and J are TRBV29-1 and TRBJ2-2; tentatively, D is TRBD2 (5 bases). The CDR3 sequence is 15 residues long. The V gene lost 4 bases and the J gene lost 5 bases, with 17 bases spanning the gap. In germline, CDR1 is SQVTM, CDR2 ANQGSEA.

This chain links TRBV20-1 with TRBJ2-3, with TRBD2 matching over 10 bases. CDR3 length: 17 residues. V dropped 1 base and J dropped 6; count of bases not matched to a gene: 13. Germline V lookup: CDR1 DFQATT, CDR2 SNEGSKA (reference sequence). This chain's CDR3 is CSARAGWTSGLSDTQYF. The CDR3 DNA follows: TGCAGTGCTAGAGCAGGTTGGACTAGCGGATTATCTGATACGCAGTATTTT.